Listed below are T cell receptor beta chains from one sample, sequenced in a study of spatial heterogeneity in lung cancer. TCRdb re-called the 5' RACE reads with MiXCR, one entry per CDR3 protein. The sample lists 85,000 to 100,000 distinct CDR3 sequences, approximately 12% occurring once. Sample: PBMCs, taken at surgery. These TCRs come from a male donor with early-stage non-small cell lung cancer. Each CDR3 is given with its conserved first and last residue. D genes are given only for firm matches. Only some rows state a clone size, as once, few, many or a class for expanded clones.

>TRBV7-2|TRBD2|many|TRBJ2-3
CASSSTSGTDTQYF
TGTGCCAGCAGCTCGACTAGCGGGACAGATACGCAGTATTTT
>TRBV7-2|.|.|TRBJ1-4
CASSTMTATNEKLFF
TGTGCCAGCAGCACAATGACAGCAACTAATGAAAAACTGTTTTTT
>TRBV5-6|.|many|TRBJ1-5
CASSRTPRGSNQPQHF
TGTGCCAGCAGCCGGACCCCTCGGGGAAGCAATCAGCCCCAGCATTTT
>TRBV20-1|.|.|TRBJ2-1
CSARPLVLVKEQFF
TGCAGTGCTAGACCCTTGGTTCTGGTCAAGGAGCAGTTCTTC
>TRBV5-1|.|.|TRBJ1-5
CATPFKADQPQHF
TGCGCCACCCCTTTTAAAGCGGATCAGCCCCAGCATTTT
>TRBV7-6|.|many|TRBJ2-2
CASSLGRVPGELFF
TGTGCCAGCAGCTTAGGGAGAGTTCCCGGGGAGCTGTTTTTT
>TRBV20-1|.|few|TRBJ2-1
CSAPSRAALSYNEQFF
TGCAGTGCTCCAAGTCGGGCGGCCCTCTCCTACAATGAGCAGTTCTTC
>TRBV5-6|TRBD1|.|TRBJ1-1
CASSFGQAAEAFF
TGTGCCAGCAGCTTCGGACAGGCGGCTGAAGCTTTCTTT
>TRBV12-3/TRBV12-4|.|.|TRBJ2-7
CASSTLGTASLEQYF
TGTGCCAGCAGTACCCTCGGGACGGCCTCCCTCGAGCAGTACTTC
>TRBV28|.|many|TRBJ2-3
CAAQSGPRADTQYF
TGTGCCGCACAGTCGGGACCGCGGGCAGATACGCAGTATTTT
>TRBV7-9|TRBD2|many|TRBJ2-1
CASSLGTSGYNEQFF
TGTGCCAGCAGCTTAGGGACTAGCGGTTACAATGAGCAGTTCTTC
>TRBV15|.|.|TRBJ2-7
CATRSSANYEQYF
TGTGCCACCAGGTCTAGCGCGAACTACGAGCAGTACTTC
>TRBV7-2|.|.|TRBJ2-7
CASSLERAGAAMGEQYF
TGTGCCAGCAGCTTAGAACGCGCGGGGGCCGCAATGGGCGAGCAGTACTTC
>TRBV6-2/TRBV6-3|.|few|TRBJ1-1
CASSYEVSEAFF
TGTGCCAGCAGTTACGAAGTCTCTGAAGCTTTCTTT
>TRBV6-5|.|many|TRBJ1-1
CATRRLGANTEAFF
TGTGCCACCAGAAGGTTGGGGGCAAACACTGAAGCTTTCTTT
>TRBV6-2/TRBV6-3|TRBD2|few|TRBJ2-7
CASSSRTSDSYEQYF
TGTGCCAGCAGTTCAAGGACTAGCGACTCCTACGAGCAGTACTTC
>TRBV4-1|.|few|TRBJ1-2
CASSQETGLYGYTF
TGCGCCAGCAGCCAAGAAACAGGTCTTTATGGCTACACCTTC
>TRBV9|TRBD2|few|TRBJ2-1
CASSVGLAGAPLRGNEQFF
TGTGCCAGCAGCGTAGGTCTAGCGGGAGCTCCCCTGCGGGGAAATGAGCAGTTCTTC
>TRBV7-8|TRBD2|few|TRBJ2-1
CASSLDSGGYNEQFF
TGTGCCAGCAGCTTAGACAGCGGGGGCTACAATGAGCAGTTCTTC
>TRBV28|TRBD2|.|TRBJ2-1
CASRLLAGRGDYNEQFF
TGTGCCAGCAGGTTATTAGCGGGGAGAGGGGACTACAATGAGCAGTTCTTC
>TRBV6-5|.|many|TRBJ2-1
CASSSPSKQFF
TGTGCCAGCAGTTCCCCTTCTAAGCAGTTCTTC
>TRBV14|.|.|TRBJ2-1
CASSQTTVYNEQFF
TGTGCCAGCAGCCAGACGACAGTTTACAATGAGCAGTTCTTC
>TRBV6-1|.|few|TRBJ1-5
CASGGGGFSNQPQHF
TGTGCCAGCGGAGGGGGGGGTTTCAGCAATCAGCCCCAGCATTTT
>TRBV19|.|few|TRBJ1-5
CASSIGPGRNQPQHF
TGTGCCAGTAGTATAGGTCCAGGACGCAATCAGCCCCAGCATTTT
>TRBV20-1|TRBD1|many|TRBJ2-7
CSVSGTGGNSAYEQYF
TGCAGTGTTTCGGGGACAGGGGGTAATAGCGCCTACGAGCAGTACTTC
>TRBV18|TRBD1|few|TRBJ2-1
CASSPPARQGDNEQFF
TGTGCCAGCTCACCACCGGCGAGACAGGGGGACAATGAGCAGTTCTTC
>TRBV28|.|.|TRBJ2-5
CASRTGGGETQYF
TGTGCCAGCAGAACAGGGGGGGGCGAGACCCAGTACTTC
>TRBV11-2|TRBD2|.|TRBJ2-7
CASSSGLAGNYEQYF
TGTGCCAGCAGCTCCGGACTAGCGGGAAATTACGAGCAGTACTTC
>TRBV24-1|.|.|TRBJ2-1
CATSTGISHNEQFF
TGTGCCACCAGTACAGGGATTTCCCACAATGAGCAGTTCTTC
>TRBV5-1|TRBD2|.|TRBJ2-1
CASSTLAGGSRSNEQFF
TGCGCCAGCAGCACACTAGCGGGAGGGTCCCGGAGCAATGAGCAGTTCTTC
>TRBV7-2|.|.|TRBJ1-1
CASSLMSERAFF
TGTGCCAGCAGCTTAATGTCCGAGAGAGCTTTCTTT
>TRBV28|.|many|TRBJ2-7
CASSHYEQYF
TGTGCCAGCAGTCACTACGAGCAGTACTTC
>TRBV12-3/TRBV12-4|.|once|TRBJ1-2
CASSFSPYGYTF
TGTGCCAGCAGTTTCTCACCTTATGGCTACACCTTC
>TRBV7-2|.|many|TRBJ2-2
CASSLDPRTANTGELFF
TGTGCCAGCAGCTTAGACCCGCGGACGGCGAACACCGGGGAGCTGTTTTTT
>TRBV7-2|.|.|TRBJ1-5
CASSKERGSNQPQHF
TGTGCCAGCAGCAAAGAAAGAGGTAGCAATCAGCCCCAGCATTTT
>TRBV13|.|many|TRBJ2-7
CASSPGDQAYEQYF
TGTGCCAGCAGCCCCGGGGACCAAGCCTACGAGCAGTACTTC
>TRBV5-6|TRBD2|.|TRBJ2-3
CASSLSVAGEGFADTQYF
TGTGCCAGCAGCTTGAGTGTAGCGGGAGAGGGCTTCGCAGATACGCAGTATTTT
>TRBV6-2/TRBV6-3|TRBD2|few|TRBJ2-5
CASSLSGSKETQYF
TGTGCCAGCAGCCTTAGCGGGAGTAAAGAGACCCAGTACTTC
>TRBV11-2|.|many|TRBJ2-7
CASSQARDYEQYF
TGTGCCAGCAGTCAAGCCAGGGACTACGAGCAGTACTTC
>TRBV2|.|.|TRBJ1-6
CASSENNSPLHF
TGTGCCAGCAGTGAGAATAATTCACCCCTCCACTTT
>TRBV2|TRBD1|few|TRBJ1-6
CASLKTGGESPLHF
TGTGCCAGCCTTAAGACAGGGGGCGAATCACCCCTCCACTTT
>TRBV9|.|many|TRBJ2-5
CASSPRGASGETQYF
TGTGCCAGCAGCCCCCGCGGGGCCTCTGGCGAGACCCAGTACTTC
>TRBV12-3/TRBV12-4|TRBD2|.|TRBJ2-3
CASSLGSLAGGSTDTQYF
TGTGCCAGCAGTTTAGGATCGCTAGCGGGGGGATCGACAGATACGCAGTATTTT
>TRBV20-1|TRBD1|.|TRBJ1-5
CSAEPGQGYDQPQHF
TGCAGTGCTGAACCGGGACAGGGGTACGATCAGCCCCAGCATTTT
>TRBV2|.|.|TRBJ1-1
CASSVYGNTEAFF
TGTGCCAGCAGTGTGTACGGGAACACTGAAGCTTTCTTT
>TRBV12-3/TRBV12-4|.|.|TRBJ2-5
CASSFGGVRETQYF
TGTGCCAGCAGTTTCGGTGGGGTAAGGGAGACCCAGTACTTC
>TRBV7-2|TRBD2|.|TRBJ2-2
CAGSRLAGDTGELFF
TGTGCCGGAAGTAGACTAGCGGGAGATACCGGGGAGCTGTTTTTT
>TRBV6-2/TRBV6-3|TRBD2|many|TRBJ2-1
CASNGGRSSYNEQFF
TGTGCCAGCAATGGCGGGAGGAGCTCCTACAATGAGCAGTTCTTC
>TRBV29-1|.|few|TRBJ1-5
CSVVFGSPNRPQHF
TGCAGCGTTGTTTTTGGGTCACCCAATCGGCCCCAGCATTTT
>TRBV7-9|.|few|TRBJ2-4
CASSLWAGALAKNIQYF
TGTGCCAGCAGCTTATGGGCAGGGGCCTTAGCCAAAAACATTCAGTACTTC
>TRBV6-6|.|.|TRBJ1-2
CASSYSTGAVGYGYTF
TGTGCCAGCAGTTACTCGACAGGTGCCGTAGGATATGGCTACACCTTC
>TRBV3-1|TRBD1|.|TRBJ2-2
CASSQAIQGEYTGELFF
TGTGCCAGCAGCCAAGCGATACAGGGGGAATACACCGGGGAGCTGTTTTTT
>TRBV6-2/TRBV6-3|.|.|TRBJ2-7
CASIENGPKPVEQYF
TGTGCCAGCATCGAAAATGGACCGAAACCCGTCGAGCAGTACTTC
>TRBV20-1|TRBD2|many|TRBJ2-7
CSLRREGGEQYF
TGCAGCCTCAGGCGGGAGGGCGGCGAGCAGTACTTC
>TRBV5-4|.|.|TRBJ2-3
CASSSSVLTDTQYF
TGTGCCAGCAGCAGCTCGGTTTTAACAGATACGCAGTATTTT